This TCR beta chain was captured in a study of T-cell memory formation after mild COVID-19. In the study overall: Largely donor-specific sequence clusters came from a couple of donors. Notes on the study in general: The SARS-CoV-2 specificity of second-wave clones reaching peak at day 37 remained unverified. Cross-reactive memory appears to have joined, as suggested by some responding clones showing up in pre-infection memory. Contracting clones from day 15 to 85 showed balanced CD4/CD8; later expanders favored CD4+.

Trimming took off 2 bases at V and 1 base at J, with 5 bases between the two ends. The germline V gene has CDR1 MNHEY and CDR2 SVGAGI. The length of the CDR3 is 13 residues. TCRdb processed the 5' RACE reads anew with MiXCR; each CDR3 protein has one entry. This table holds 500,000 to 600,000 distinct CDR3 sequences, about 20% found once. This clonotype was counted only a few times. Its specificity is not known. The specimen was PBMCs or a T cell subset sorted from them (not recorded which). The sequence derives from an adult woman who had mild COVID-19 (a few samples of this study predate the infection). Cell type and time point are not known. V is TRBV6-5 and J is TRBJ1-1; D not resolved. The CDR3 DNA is TGTGCCAGCAGTTACACAGCGAACACTGAAGCTTTCTTT. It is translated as CASSYTANTEAFF.